The rows below give T cell receptor beta chains drawn from one sample of a study of technical replicates of blood from a handful of donors. Data came from immunoSEQ multiplex PCR; TCRdb stores just in-frame clones and leaves some out. The sample yields approximately 65,000 clones, around 87% seen once. Sample: PBMCs. These receptors all come from a human donor in good health. Some clones in this sample may be carry-over from other donors' samples. The CDR3 runs from the conserved cysteine through the conserved F or W. A D gene is named only where the DNA matches it firmly. Clone size is stated in some rows and not others, as once, few, many or a class when expanded.

TRBV5-4	-	TRBJ2-1	TRBD2	CASSPGGGGPNEQFF	TGTGCCAGCAGCCCGGGGGGCGGGGGGCCCAATGAGCAGTTCTTC
TRBV7-2	-	TRBJ2-7	-	CASSLPIQGSYEQYF	TGTGCCAGCAGCTTACCAATACAGGGCTCCTACGAGCAGTACTTC
TRBV5-1	-	TRBJ1-1	-	CASSSTGRDTEAFF	TGCGCCAGCAGCTCCACAGGGAGGGACACTGAAGCTTTCTTT
TRBV7-2	-	TRBJ2-2	TRBD2	CASSFSGTNTGELFF	TGTGCCAGCAGCTTTAGCGGGACCAACACCGGGGAGCTGTTTTTT
TRBV27	-	TRBJ2-3	TRBD1	CASSPGTGGSTDTQYF	TGTGCCAGCAGTCCGGGGACAGGGGGAAGCACAGATACGCAGTATTTT
TRBV30	-	TRBJ1-1	-	CAWRFAGLNTEAFF	TGTGCCTGGAGGTTCGCGGGACTAAACACTGAAGCTTTCTTT
TRBV10-3	-	TRBJ1-1	-	CAISPTRVGNTEAFF	TGTGCCATCAGTCCAACCAGGGTGGGGAACACTGAAGCTTTCTTT
TRBV27	-	TRBJ1-3	TRBD1	CASSTRQGAKPGNTIYF	TGTGCCAGCAGTACCCGACAGGGGGCGAAACCTGGAAACACCATATATTTT
TRBV19	-	TRBJ1-5	-	CASSIDKGDIDQPQHF	TGTGCCAGTAGTATAGATAAGGGGGATATTGATCAGCCCCAGCATTTT
TRBV5-1	medium-sized	TRBJ2-1	TRBD2	CASSSAGGYNEQFF	TGCGCCAGCAGCTCGGCGGGAGGATACAATGAGCAGTTCTTC
TRBV29-1	-	TRBJ2-7	-	CSGTLGTTEQYF	TGCAGCGGGACCCTTGGGACAACCGAGCAGTACTTC
TRBV10-3	-	TRBJ1-3	-	CAISHAKSSGNTIYF	TGTGCCATCAGTCACGCAAAGAGCTCTGGAAACACCATATATTTT
TRBV6-9	-	TRBJ2-3	TRBD2	CASTLGGGADTQYF	TGTGCCAGCACCTTAGGCGGGGGGGCAGATACGCAGTATTTT
TRBV7-2	-	TRBJ2-3	-	CASSPGEPDTQYF	TGTGCCAGCTCGCCGGGTGAGCCCGATACGCAGTATTTT
TRBV11-3	-	TRBJ2-1	-	CASSPWSRGGEGNRQFF	TGTGCCAGCAGCCCCTGGTCAAGGGGGGGGGAGGGCAATAGGCAGTTCTTC
TRBV7-2	-	TRBJ1-1	-	CASSSTGGGRYTEAFF	TGTGCCAGCAGCTCAACGGGTGGGGGGAGATACACTGAAGCTTTCTTT
TRBV6-8	-	TRBJ1-3	-	CASRQRGRGDTIYF	TGTGCCAGCAGGCAACGGGGCAGGGGAGACACCATATATTTT
TRBV6-6	-	TRBJ1-2	TRBD1	CASSYSTGQLGF	TGTGCCAGCAGTTACTCGACGGGACAGCTCGGCTTC
TRBV7-9	-	TRBJ2-7	TRBD1	CASSLAAGTGYEQYF	TGTGCCAGCAGCTTAGCCGCCGGGACAGGATACGAGCAGTACTTC
TRBV9	-	TRBJ2-2	-	CASSVAFANTGELFF	TGTGCCAGCAGCGTAGCCTTCGCGAACACCGGGGAGCTGTTTTTT
TRBV6-5	-	TRBJ2-3	-	CASRSSADTQYF	TGTGCCAGCCGATCTAGTGCAGATACGCAGTATTTT
TRBV6-4	-	TRBJ2-2	TRBD2	CASSEAGGGTGELFF	TGTGCCAGCAGTGAGGCGGGAGGTGGCACCGGGGAGCTGTTTTTT
TRBV15	once	TRBJ1-3	-	CATSRVGVGNTIYF	TGTGCCACCAGCAGAGTCGGGGTCGGAAACACCATATATTTT
TRBV7-3	-	TRBJ2-5	-	CASSSLPGEGTQYF	TGTGCCAGCAGCTCCCTACCAGGGGAAGGGACCCAGTACTTC
TRBV30	-	TRBJ1-3	-	CAYGSLSGNTIYF	TGTGCTTACGGGAGCCTCTCTGGAAACACCATATATTTT
TRBV7-3	-	TRBJ2-1	-	CASSLALGPYNEQFF	TGTGCCAGCAGCTTAGCCCTGGGCCCCTACAATGAGCAGTTCTTC
TRBV7-9	-	TRBJ2-7	-	CAGSGEHEQYF	TGTGCCGGATCCGGGGAGCACGAGCAGTACTTC
TRBV10-3	many	TRBJ2-1	TRBD2	CAVGGGNEQFF	TGTGCCGTTGGGGGGGGTAATGAGCAGTTCTTC
TRBV20-1	once	TRBJ1-2	-	CSAKDSYGYTF	TGCAGTGCTAAGGACAGCTATGGCTACACCTTC
TRBV2	-	TRBJ2-2	-	CASNSGVGTGELFF	TGTGCCAGTAACTCGGGGGTCGGAACCGGGGAGCTGTTTTTT
TRBV4-3	-	TRBJ2-3	-	CASSQDMGRSTDTQYF	TGCGCCAGCAGCCAAGATATGGGCAGAAGCACAGATACGCAGTATTTT
TRBV6-1	-	TRBJ2-2	TRBD2	CASRSSGSTTGELFF	TGTGCCAGCAGGTCCAGCGGGAGTACTACCGGGGAGCTGTTTTTT